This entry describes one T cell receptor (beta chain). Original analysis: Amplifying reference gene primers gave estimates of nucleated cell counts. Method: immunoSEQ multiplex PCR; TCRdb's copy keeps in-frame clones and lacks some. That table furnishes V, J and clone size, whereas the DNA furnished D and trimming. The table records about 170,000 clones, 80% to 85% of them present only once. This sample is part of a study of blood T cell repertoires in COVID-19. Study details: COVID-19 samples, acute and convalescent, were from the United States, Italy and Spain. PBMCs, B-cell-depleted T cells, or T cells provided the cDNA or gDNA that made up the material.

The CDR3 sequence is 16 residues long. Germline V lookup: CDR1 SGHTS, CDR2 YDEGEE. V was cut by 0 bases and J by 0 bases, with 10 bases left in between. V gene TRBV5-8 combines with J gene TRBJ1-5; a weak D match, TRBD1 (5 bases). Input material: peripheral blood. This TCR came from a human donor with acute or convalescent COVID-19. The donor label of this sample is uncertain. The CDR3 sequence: CASSLVRGYSNQPQHF. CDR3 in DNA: TGTGCCAGCAGCTTGGTTCGGGGGTATAGCAATCAGCCCCAGCATTTT.